This TCR beta chain emerged from a study of somatic mutations in cytotoxic T cells in rheumatoid arthritis. Isolation of the CD4+ and CD8+ populations was accomplished via positive magnetic bead selection, with purity assessed by flow cytometry. Findings of the study overall: With advancing age, CD8+ clonality climbed in rheumatoid arthritis patients but did not rise in healthy controls. The top CD8+ clone topped 20% of CD8+ cells in about an eighth of the roughly 60 patients.

TCRdb's table, derived via immunoSEQ multiplex PCR, lists solely in-frame clones and lacks some. The table records roughly 35,000 clones, about 84% of them present only once. Note on this clone: Antigen: not known.

The sequenced material came from CD8+ T cells sorted from blood. The receptor's source is a man in his forties or fifties in good health.

This chain's CDR3 is CASTGTGLETQYF. CDR3 coding DNA: TGTGCCAGCACCGGGACAGGGTTAGAGACCCAGTACTTC. The chain links TRBV27 to TRBJ2-5; 9 nucleotides match TRBD1. CDR3 size: 13 residues. V shed 7 bases and J 4 bases; nucleotides not matched to a gene: 4. CDR1 and CDR2 from the germline V gene are MNHEY and SMNVEV (reference sequence).